A selection of T cell receptor beta chains follows, all from one sample in a study of T cell responses to AZD1222 COVID-19 vaccine. Produced via immunoSEQ multiplex PCR; TCRdb's table is partial and in-frame only. The sample carries approximately 110,000 clones, 70% to 90% recorded once. Sequencing used peripheral blood, obtained 28 days after the second AZD1222 dose. These receptor sequences come from an adult who received the AZD1222 COVID-19 vaccine. CDR3s include the opening cysteine and the closing phenylalanine or tryptophan. A D gene is named only where the DNA matches it firmly. The listing skips clone size in some rows; elsewhere it reads once, few, many or a size class.

J: TRBJ2-1; V: TRBV2; size: NA; D: NA; DNA: TGTGCCAGCAGTGAAATCCGGGGTGAGCAGTTCTTC; CDR3: CASSEIRGEQFF
J: TRBJ1-1; V: TRBV6-5; size: few; D: NA; DNA: TGTGCCAGCAGGACGGTGGGGAACACTGAAGCTTTCTTT; CDR3: CASRTVGNTEAFF
J: TRBJ1-2; V: TRBV4-1; size: NA; D: NA; DNA: TGCGCCAGCAGCCAACCAAAGCAAGGACCGATGAATGGCTACACCTTC; CDR3: CASSQPKQGPMNGYTF
J: TRBJ2-5; V: TRBV23-1; size: once; D: TRBD1; DNA: TGCGCCAGCAGTCAAGTCAGGGGGGAGACCCAGTACTTC; CDR3: CASSQVRGETQYF
J: TRBJ1-5; V: TRBV19; size: NA; D: NA; DNA: TGTGCCAGTAGTATTAAAGGGGTTCACCATCAGCCCCAGCATTTT; CDR3: CASSIKGVHHQPQHF
J: TRBJ1-2; V: TRBV6-5; size: NA; D: TRBD1; DNA: TGTGCCAGCAGTTTAGCCGCGACAGGGAACTATGGCTACACCTTC; CDR3: CASSLAATGNYGYTF
J: TRBJ2-5; V: TRBV28; size: NA; D: NA; DNA: TGTGCCAGCAGTTTAAGAAGAGAGACCCAGTACTTC; CDR3: CASSLRRETQYF
J: TRBJ1-1; V: TRBV15; size: once; D: NA; DNA: TGTGCCACCAGCAGAGGAATTACTGAAGCTTTCTTT; CDR3: CATSRGITEAFF
J: TRBJ1-1; V: TRBV19; size: NA; D: TRBD1; DNA: TGTGCCAGTGACAGGGATCCGTACACTGAAGCTTTCTTT; CDR3: CASDRDPYTEAFF
J: TRBJ1-2; V: TRBV6-5; size: NA; D: TRBD1; DNA: TGTGCCAGCAGTTACTCCGCTTCAGGGGGCGATGGCTACACCTTC; CDR3: CASSYSASGGDGYTF
J: TRBJ2-5; V: TRBV18; size: NA; D: NA; DNA: TGTGCCAGCTCACCACGATTGGCGGGATCCCAAGAGACCCAGTACTTC; CDR3: CASSPRLAGSQETQYF
J: TRBJ2-1; V: TRBV5-4; size: NA; D: NA; DNA: TGTGCCAGCAGCCCCCTAAGCTTCGGGGACAATGAGCAGTTCTTC; CDR3: CASSPLSFGDNEQFF
J: TRBJ1-2; V: TRBV7-8; size: few; D: NA; DNA: TGTGCCAGCAGCTTAGTCGGATCTCGCTATGGCTACACCTTC; CDR3: CASSLVGSRYGYTF
J: TRBJ2-2; V: TRBV9; size: NA; D: NA; DNA: TGTGCCAGCAGCCCCCGTGGACCGGCGTCGGACACCGGGGAGCTGTTTTTT; CDR3: CASSPRGPASDTGELFF
J: TRBJ1-3; V: TRBV5-6; size: NA; D: NA; DNA: TGTGCCAGCAGCCAAGACATCTACGAGGGAAACACCATATATTTT; CDR3: CASSQDIYEGNTIYF
J: TRBJ1-1; V: TRBV28; size: NA; D: NA; DNA: TGTGCCAGCAGTTTAATTAAAACGGGGGCGACTGAAGCTTTCTTT; CDR3: CASSLIKTGATEAFF
J: TRBJ2-7; V: TRBV10-3; size: NA; D: NA; DNA: TGTGCCATCTCCTGGCGGCTAGGAAGATCCTACGAGCAGTACTTC; CDR3: CAISWRLGRSYEQYF
J: TRBJ1-1; V: TRBV25-1; size: NA; D: NA; DNA: TGTGCCAGCGGGCCATCGAACACTGAAGCTTTCTTT; CDR3: CASGPSNTEAFF
J: TRBJ2-1; V: TRBV11-3; size: NA; D: NA; DNA: TGTGCCAGCAGCTTAGGGGGCGATGAGCAGTTCTTC; CDR3: CASSLGGDEQFF
J: TRBJ1-6; V: TRBV12-3/TRBV12-4; size: NA; D: NA; DNA: TGTGCCAGCAGGTCAGGGGATTCACCCCTCCACTTT; CDR3: CASRSGDSPLHF
J: TRBJ1-1; V: TRBV28; size: NA; D: NA; DNA: TGTGCCAGCACCGTCTCCTCGGTTGGAGCTTTCTTT; CDR3: CASTVSSVGAFF
J: TRBJ1-5; V: TRBV19; size: NA; D: NA; DNA: TGTGCCAGTAGTACTTACAGGGTCGAACAGCCCCAGCATTTT; CDR3: CASSTYRVEQPQHF
J: TRBJ2-1; V: TRBV24-1; size: NA; D: NA; DNA: TGTGCCACCAGTGACTTCTCCGGGACACTTCTCAATGAGCAGTTCTTC; CDR3: CATSDFSGTLLNEQFF
J: TRBJ2-7; V: TRBV27; size: NA; D: TRBD1; DNA: TGTGCCAGCAGTTTTTCCTACCCCGGACAGGGACCCTACGAGCAGTACTTC; CDR3: CASSFSYPGQGPYEQYF
J: TRBJ2-1; V: TRBV6-5; size: NA; D: NA; DNA: TGTGCCAGCAGTTACTCGATATTACAGGAGCAGTTCTTC; CDR3: CASSYSILQEQFF
J: TRBJ2-7; V: TRBV6-6; size: NA; D: TRBD1; DNA: TGTGCCAGCAGTTTTTCCGGGACAGGGGGCTTCTCCGAGCAGTACTTC; CDR3: CASSFSGTGGFSEQYF
J: TRBJ1-2; V: TRBV6-1; size: few; D: NA; DNA: TGTGCCAGCAGTGATCACCGGGTCGGCTACACCTTC; CDR3: CASSDHRVGYTF
J: TRBJ2-7; V: TRBV28; size: NA; D: TRBD2; DNA: TGTGCCAGCAGTTTGGGAGGGACGGGCTACGAGCAGTACTTC; CDR3: CASSLGGTGYEQYF
J: TRBJ1-2; V: TRBV14; size: once; D: NA; DNA: TGTGCCAGCAGCCAAGATGGAGGGCCCCTACACTACACCTTC; CDR3: CASSQDGGPLHYTF
J: TRBJ1-1; V: TRBV29-1; size: NA; D: NA; DNA: TGCAGCGTTGAGTCTGGCAGGGGAACTTTCTTT; CDR3: CSVESGRGTFF
J: TRBJ2-1; V: TRBV6-1; size: NA; D: NA; DNA: TGTGCCAGCAGTGAAGCGGGGGGTGTATTAGCCTGGAGCTCCTACAATGAGCAGTTCTTC; CDR3: CASSEAGGVLAWSSYNEQFF
J: TRBJ2-7; V: TRBV7-9; size: once; D: NA; DNA: TGTGCCAGCAGCTCCGGGGTAGAGTACGAGCAGTACTTC; CDR3: CASSSGVEYEQYF
J: TRBJ2-1; V: TRBV19; size: NA; D: TRBD2; DNA: TGTGCCAGTAGTATTAAGGGACTAGCGGGTCTAAGTAACAATGAGCAGTTCTTC; CDR3: CASSIKGLAGLSNNEQFF
J: TRBJ1-2; V: TRBV11-2; size: NA; D: TRBD1; DNA: TGTGCCAGCAGCTACCTCGGGAAGACAGGGTGGTATAACTATGGCTACACCTTC; CDR3: CASSYLGKTGWYNYGYTF
J: TRBJ1-1; V: TRBV7-9; size: NA; D: NA; DNA: TGTGCCAGCAGCCCAGGGCCCCGGGCTGAAGCTTTCTTT; CDR3: CASSPGPRAEAFF
J: TRBJ2-3; V: TRBV5-1; size: once; D: TRBD2; DNA: TGCGCCAGCAGTACCGGTCTAGCGGGAACAGATACGCAGTATTTT; CDR3: CASSTGLAGTDTQYF
J: TRBJ2-1; V: TRBV7-2; size: NA; D: NA; DNA: TGTGCCAGCAGCTTAGCGCTCAGGGTCAATGAGCAGTTCTTC; CDR3: CASSLALRVNEQFF
J: TRBJ2-2; V: TRBV14; size: NA; D: TRBD2; DNA: TGTGCCAGCAGCCAACCGGGTTCTAGCGGGCCGTCCGGGGAGCTGTTTTTT; CDR3: CASSQPGSSGPSGELFF
J: TRBJ1-1; V: TRBV9; size: NA; D: NA; DNA: TGTGCCAGCAGCCCCGCCGTGGGGGGCCCGAACACTGAAGCTTTCTTT; CDR3: CASSPAVGGPNTEAFF
J: TRBJ2-7; V: TRBV12-3/TRBV12-4; size: NA; D: NA; DNA: TGTGCCAGCATCGGGACGGCGTCCTACGAGCAGTACTTC; CDR3: CASIGTASYEQYF
J: TRBJ2-1; V: TRBV4-3; size: few; D: NA; DNA: TGCGCCAGCAGCCAAGACGGAACTCCTCGGAATGAGCAGTTCTTC; CDR3: CASSQDGTPRNEQFF
J: TRBJ2-6; V: TRBV18; size: NA; D: NA; DNA: TGTGCCAGCTCACCACAGTCGAAAGGCTCTGGGGCCAACGTCCTGACTTTC; CDR3: CASSPQSKGSGANVLTF
J: TRBJ1-3; V: TRBV6-5; size: NA; D: NA; DNA: TGTGCCAGCAGTAAATTTTCCGGAGGGCGAAACACCATATATTTT; CDR3: CASSKFSGGRNTIYF
J: TRBJ1-2; V: TRBV6-5; size: NA; D: NA; DNA: TGTGCCAGCCGCGACGGTAACTATGGCTACACCTTC; CDR3: CASRDGNYGYTF
J: TRBJ2-6; V: TRBV10-3; size: NA; D: TRBD1; DNA: TGTGCCATCAGCCAAGACAGGGGGCGCGGGGCCAACGTCCTGACTTTC; CDR3: CAISQDRGRGANVLTF
J: TRBJ1-2; V: TRBV28; size: NA; D: NA; DNA: TGTGCCAGCAGCCTGACAGGCTCTAACTATGGCTACACCTTC; CDR3: CASSLTGSNYGYTF
J: TRBJ2-1; V: TRBV18; size: NA; D: TRBD1; DNA: TGTGCCAGCTCAGCCGGGACAGACGGCTATGAGCAGTTCTTC; CDR3: CASSAGTDGYEQFF
J: TRBJ1-5; V: TRBV5-6; size: NA; D: NA; DNA: TGTGCCAGCAGCTTGGCCCGCAGTGGTCAGCCCCAGCATTTT; CDR3: CASSLARSGQPQHF
J: TRBJ2-2; V: TRBV27; size: NA; D: NA; DNA: TGTGCCAGCAGTCCTCTGAGGGACTTCGGGGAGCTGTTTTTT; CDR3: CASSPLRDFGELFF
J: TRBJ1-1; V: TRBV3-1/TRBV3-2; size: NA; D: NA; DNA: TGTGCCAGCAGCGTGTTAAGCCCTGAAGCTTTCTTT; CDR3: CASSVLSPEAFF
J: TRBJ2-1; V: TRBV29-1; size: NA; D: NA; DNA: TGCAGCGTTGAAGGGCTAGCAAAATACAATGAGCAGTTCTTC; CDR3: CSVEGLAKYNEQFF
J: TRBJ1-5; V: TRBV5-1; size: NA; D: NA; DNA: TGCGCCAGCAGCTCGGAGGTTTTATCGGGGCAGAATCAGCCCCAGCATTTT; CDR3: CASSSEVLSGQNQPQHF
J: TRBJ1-1; V: TRBV6-5; size: few; D: TRBD1; DNA: TGTGCCATTAGACAGGGGGCAGGCACTGAAGCTTTCTTT; CDR3: CAIRQGAGTEAFF
J: TRBJ2-7; V: TRBV10-3; size: NA; D: NA; DNA: TGTGCCATCAGTGTAGGGAACGAGCAGTACTTC; CDR3: CAISVGNEQYF
J: TRBJ1-1; V: TRBV28; size: NA; D: TRBD1; DNA: TGTGCCAGCAGTTCACAGGGGGCCTTGAACACTGAAGCTTTCTTT; CDR3: CASSSQGALNTEAFF
J: TRBJ2-2; V: TRBV28; size: NA; D: NA; DNA: TGTGCCAGCAGTCCCGCGGGGTTCCGGGAGCTGTTTTTT; CDR3: CASSPAGFRELFF
J: TRBJ2-7; V: TRBV21-1; size: NA; D: NA; DNA: TGTGCCAGCAGCAAAGGAATAGAGGCGGGACAGGGTTGGTACGAGCAGTACTTC; CDR3: CASSKGIEAGQGWYEQYF